These 13 T cell receptor beta chains originate from one sample sequenced in a study of graft-versus-host responses after intestinal transplantation. Profiled with immunoSEQ multiplex PCR; TCRdb holds only in-frame clones, not every one. The table has around 9,800 clones, around 84% seen once; the top ten hold 24%. Researchers processed graft tissue to release intraepithelial and lamina propria lymphocytes. The starting material was ileum tissue, obtained roughly 74 weeks after intestinal transplant. Receptors were obtained from a human patient who received an intestinal transplant, so some T cells may come from the graft donor.

By share of the sample, this clone is large (0.1 to 1%). The chain is built from TRBV6-4 and TRBJ2-3, with TRBD1 identical over 10 bases. Germline CDR1 MRHNA, CDR2 SNTAGT. J lost 4 bases, V lost 2 bases, and 0 bases had no gene match. The CDR3 spans 14 residues. CDR3 loop: CASSDGQGADTQYF. CDR3 in DNA: TGTGCCAGCAGTGACGGACAGGGGGCAGATACGCAGTATTTT.

This chain joins TRBV19 and TRBJ2-6; no clear D. This CDR3 spans 14 amino acids. Deletions cut 2 bases from V and 1 base from J, with 3 bases between. Germline values: CDR1 LNHDA, CDR2 SQIVND (reference sequence). CDR3 coding DNA: TGTGCCAGTAGTATACCTTCTGGGGCCAACGTCCTGACTTTC. Translation: CASSIPSGANVLTF.

This chain links TRBV10-3 with TRBJ2-3; D assignment may be TRBD1 or TRBD2 (6 bases each). Trimming removed 10 bases at V and 0 bases at J, with 17 bases between. Germline CDR1 reads ENHRY; CDR2 reads SYGVKD. This CDR3 has 15 amino acids. The CDR3 DNA sequence: TGTGCCACCTCCAGGGGCGGGGCTAGCACAGATACGCAGTATTTT. Translation: CATSRGGASTDTQYF.

The gene calls are TRBV7-9 and TRBJ2-5; D not resolved. From germline, CDR1 is SEHNR and CDR2 FQNEAQ (reference sequence). The CDR3 contains 14 residues. V lost 5 bases, J lost 2 bases, and 12 bases lay in between. The CDR3 sequence is CASSPLGPQETQYF. The CDR3, as DNA: TGTGCCAGCAGCCCCCTAGGTCCTCAAGAGACCCAGTACTTC.

The chain is built from TRBV9 and TRBJ1-2, with 9 bases fitting TRBD1. This CDR3 is 17 amino acids long. Germline V gives CDR1 SGDLS, CDR2 YYNGEE. J lost 2 bases, V lost 0 bases, and 8 bases had no gene match. DNA of the CDR3: TGTGCCAGCAGCGTAGAGATATGGGGGACAGGGAACTATGGCTACACCTTC. This translates into CASSVEIWGTGNYGYTF.

This clone was counted a single time. The chain carries TRBV6-6 and TRBJ2-1; D is perhaps TRBD2 (5 bases). The CDR3 is 13 amino acids. The germline gives CDR1 MNHNY, CDR2 SVGAGI (reference sequence). V was pared by 0 bases and J by 6 bases, with 6 bases between. CDR3 bases: TGTGCCAGCAGTTACTCGGAGGTCAATGAGCAGTTCTTC. As protein: CASSYSEVNEQFF.

This clone has more than one count but fewer than ten. This sequence joins TRBV5-4 and TRBJ2-2, with 10 bases matching TRBD2. Germline loops: CDR1 SGHNT, CDR2 YYREEE (reference sequence). The CDR3 is 18 residues long. Trimming took 1 base from V and 1 from J; bases not matched to a gene: 7. CDR3 in amino acids: CASSLSPIAGGNTGELFF. In DNA form, the CDR3 reads TGTGCCAGCAGCTTGAGCCCAATAGCGGGAGGGAACACCGGGGAGCTGTTTTTT.

This rearrangement joins TRBV28 to TRBJ1-1, with TRBD1 as a possible D gene (5 bases). The V gene lost 3 bases and the J gene lost 7 bases, with 9 bases spanning the gap. This CDR3 has 12 amino acids. In germline, CDR1 is MDHEN, CDR2 SYDVKM. The CDR3: CASSFNRFEAFF. The CDR3, as DNA: TGTGCCAGCAGTTTTAACAGGTTTGAAGCTTTCTTT.

The J gene is TRBJ1-6, the V gene TRBV27, with D possibly being TRBD1 (5 bases). The CDR3 sequence is 15 residues long. Germline V lookup: CDR1 MNHEY, CDR2 SMNVEV (reference sequence). V was trimmed by 5 bases and J by 7 bases, leaving 15 bases between them. The CDR3 spells CASSPQGRINSPLHF. The CDR3 DNA reads TGTGCCAGCAGTCCTCAGGGACGGATCAATTCACCCCTCCACTTT.

The rearrangement uses TRBV28 and TRBJ2-5, with D possibly matching TRBD1 (7 bases). TRBJ2-7 explains the end of the DNA better; the J call may be wrong. The CDR3 runs 16 residues. Per germline, CDR1 MDHEN and CDR2 SYDVKM. This CDR3 is CASSPYPGDSSYEQYF. The CDR3 coding sequence is TGTGCCAGCAGTCCGTATCCGGGGGACAGTTCGTACGAGCAGTACTTC.

A single count supports this clone. V is TRBV2 and J is TRBJ2-6; 8 bases align to TRBD1. CDR1 is SNHLY and CDR2 is FYNNEI in the germline V gene. The CDR3 sequence is 16 residues long. V was clipped by 11 bases and J by 0 bases; unmatched bases: 9. CDR3 in amino acids: CAGTGTGSSGANVLTF. The DNA of the CDR3 is TGTGCCGGGACCGGGACAGGCAGCTCTGGGGCCAACGTCCTGACTTTC.

V usage is TRBV11-2 and J usage is TRBJ2-7; 8 nucleotides align to TRBD1. CDR1 is SGHAT, CDR2 FQNNGV, per germline. This CDR3 has 15 amino acids. The junction had 9 bases not matched to a gene; V was cut back by 4 bases and J by 4 bases. The CDR3 sequence is CASSSLTRTGYEQYF. As DNA, the CDR3 is TGTGCCAGCAGCTCGCTCACCAGGACAGGGTACGAGCAGTACTTC.

The chain carries TRBV30 and TRBJ1-2; 7 positions agree with TRBD1. Germline V gene sequence: CDR1 GTSNPN, CDR2 SVGIG (reference sequence). The V and J ends lost 3 bases and 4 bases, in that order; junction bases with no gene match: 5. The CDR3 is made up of 13 amino acids. The CDR3 bases are TGTGCCTGGAGCGGACAGGCCTCCTATGGCTACACCTTC. This translates into CAWSGQASYGYTF.